This T cell receptor (beta chain) is from a study of blood T cell repertoires in COVID-19. The germline gives CDR1 ENHRY, CDR2 SYGVKD. The junction had 5 bases not matched to a gene; V was cut back by 1 base and J by 6 bases. CDR3 length: 14 amino acids. Assignment of participants to cohorts was predicated upon participant-reported clinical history. TCRdb's copy holds only in-frame clones and misses some; the assay was immunoSEQ multiplex PCR. The table shows 370,000 or so clones, with around 87% occurring only once. The V and J genes are TRBV10-3 and TRBJ1-1; 7 positions agree with TRBD1. The sequenced sample was PBMCs or T cells enriched from blood (not recorded which). This clonotype originated in a man aged 30 to 45 who had recovered from COVID-19. CDR3 residues: CAISEYRGYAEAFF. CDR3 nucleotide sequence: TGTGCCATCAGTGAGTACAGGGGCTACGCTGAAGCTTTCTTT.